This T cell receptor (beta chain) emerged from a study of blood T cell repertoires in COVID-19. Study-wide context: Samples came from the United States, Italy and Spain, spanning acute and convalescent COVID-19. PBMCs, B-cell-depleted T cells, or T cells were the source of the cDNA or gDNA that made up the material.

Produced via immunoSEQ multiplex PCR; TCRdb's table is partial and in-frame only. The sample lists about 230,000 clones, roughly 80% occurring once. On this clone: One end of the junction is discordant with germline, which a read error may explain.

The CDR3 totals 12 residues. Germline V gives CDR1 SNHLY, CDR2 FYNNEI. The clonotype was recovered from a woman in her seventies with active or convalescent COVID-19. The rearrangement links TRBV2 to TRBJ2-3; possibly TRBD2 for D (6 bases). Sequencing was done on a sample of peripheral blood. CDR3 coding DNA: TGTGCCAGCAGTGAAATAAGAGCGGGTGGGGATTTT. It specifies CASSEIRAGGDF.